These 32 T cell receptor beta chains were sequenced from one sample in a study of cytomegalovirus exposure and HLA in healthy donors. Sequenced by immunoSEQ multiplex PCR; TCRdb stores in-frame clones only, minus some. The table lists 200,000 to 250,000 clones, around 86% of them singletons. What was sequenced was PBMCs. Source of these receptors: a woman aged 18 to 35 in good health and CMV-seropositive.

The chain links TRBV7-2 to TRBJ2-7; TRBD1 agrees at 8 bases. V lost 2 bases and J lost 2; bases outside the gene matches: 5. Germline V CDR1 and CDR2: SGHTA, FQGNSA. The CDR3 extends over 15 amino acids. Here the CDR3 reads CASSLPDRGAYEQYF. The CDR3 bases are TGTGCCAGCAGCTTACCTGACAGGGGTGCCTACGAGCAGTACTTC.

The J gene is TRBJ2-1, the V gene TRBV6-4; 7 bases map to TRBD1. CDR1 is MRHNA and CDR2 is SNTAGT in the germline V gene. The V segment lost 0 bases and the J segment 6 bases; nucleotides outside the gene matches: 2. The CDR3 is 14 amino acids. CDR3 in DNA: TGTGCCAGCAGTGACTCTGGACAGGTCAATGAGCAGTTCTTC. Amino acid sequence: CASSDSGQVNEQFF.

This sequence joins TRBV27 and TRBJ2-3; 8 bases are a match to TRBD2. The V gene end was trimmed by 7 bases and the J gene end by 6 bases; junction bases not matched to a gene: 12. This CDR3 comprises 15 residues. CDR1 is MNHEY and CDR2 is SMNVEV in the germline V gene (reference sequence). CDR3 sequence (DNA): TGTGCCAGCAACCCAGCGGGAGAATTCTTGGATACGCAGTATTTT. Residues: CASNPAGEFLDTQYF.

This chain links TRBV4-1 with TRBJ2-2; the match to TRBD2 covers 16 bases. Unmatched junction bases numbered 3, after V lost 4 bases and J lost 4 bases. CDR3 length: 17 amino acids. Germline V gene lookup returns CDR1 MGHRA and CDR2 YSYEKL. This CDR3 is CASSRGTSGRATGELFF. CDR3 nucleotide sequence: TGCGCCAGCAGCCGCGGGACTAGCGGGAGGGCCACCGGGGAGCTGTTTTTT.

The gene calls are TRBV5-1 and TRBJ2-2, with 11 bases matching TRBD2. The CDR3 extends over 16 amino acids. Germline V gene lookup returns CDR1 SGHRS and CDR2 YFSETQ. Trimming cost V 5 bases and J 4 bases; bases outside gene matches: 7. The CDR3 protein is CASRYPGLAVTGELFF. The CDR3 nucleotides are TGCGCCAGCAGGTATCCGGGACTAGCGGTCACCGGGGAGCTGTTTTTT.

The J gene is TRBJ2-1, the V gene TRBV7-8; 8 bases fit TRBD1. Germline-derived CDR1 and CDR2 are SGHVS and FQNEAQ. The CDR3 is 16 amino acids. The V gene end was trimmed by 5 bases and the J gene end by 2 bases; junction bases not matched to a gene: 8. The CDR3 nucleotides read TGTGCCAGCAGCCAAGAGCCGGGACAGGCCTACAATGAGCAGTTCTTC. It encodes CASSQEPGQAYNEQFF.

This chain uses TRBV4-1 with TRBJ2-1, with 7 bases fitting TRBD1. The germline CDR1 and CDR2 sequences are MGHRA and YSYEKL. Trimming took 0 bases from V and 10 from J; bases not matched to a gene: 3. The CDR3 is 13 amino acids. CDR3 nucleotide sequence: TGCGCCAGCAGCCAAGAACAGGGGTGGGAGCAGTTCTTC. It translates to CASSQEQGWEQFF.

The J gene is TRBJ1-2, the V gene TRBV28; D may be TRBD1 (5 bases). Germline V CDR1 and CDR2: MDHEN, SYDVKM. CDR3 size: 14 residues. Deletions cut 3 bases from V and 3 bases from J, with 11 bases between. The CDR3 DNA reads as TGTGCCAGCAGTTTGGGGGGATCGGACTATGGCTACACCTTC. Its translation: CASSLGGSDYGYTF.

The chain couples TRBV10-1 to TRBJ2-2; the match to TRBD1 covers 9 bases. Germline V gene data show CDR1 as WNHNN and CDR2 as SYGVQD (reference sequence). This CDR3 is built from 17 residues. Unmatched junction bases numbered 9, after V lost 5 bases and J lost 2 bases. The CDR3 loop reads CASSKGTGIKNTGELFF. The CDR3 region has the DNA TGCGCCAGCAGTAAAGGGACAGGGATTAAAAACACCGGGGAGCTGTTTTTT.

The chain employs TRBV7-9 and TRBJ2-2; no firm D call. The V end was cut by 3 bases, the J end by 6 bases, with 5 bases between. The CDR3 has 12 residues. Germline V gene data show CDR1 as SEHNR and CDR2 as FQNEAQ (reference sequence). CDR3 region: CASSFLSGELFF. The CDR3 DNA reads TGTGCCAGCAGCTTTCTTTCCGGGGAGCTGTTTTTT.

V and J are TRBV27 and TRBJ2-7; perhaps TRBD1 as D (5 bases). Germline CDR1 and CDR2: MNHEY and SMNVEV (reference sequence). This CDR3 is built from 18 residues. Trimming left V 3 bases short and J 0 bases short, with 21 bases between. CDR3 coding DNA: TGTGCCAGCAGTTTTCGCGCCTCAGGGTATATGCCCTCCTACGAGCAGTACTTC. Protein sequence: CASSFRASGYMPSYEQYF.

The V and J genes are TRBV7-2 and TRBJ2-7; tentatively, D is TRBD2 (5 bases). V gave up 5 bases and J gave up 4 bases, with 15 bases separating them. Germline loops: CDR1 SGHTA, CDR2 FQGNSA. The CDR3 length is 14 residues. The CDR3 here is CASSTPRDLYEQYF. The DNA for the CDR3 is TGTGCCAGCAGCACACCCCGGGATCTTTACGAGCAGTACTTC.

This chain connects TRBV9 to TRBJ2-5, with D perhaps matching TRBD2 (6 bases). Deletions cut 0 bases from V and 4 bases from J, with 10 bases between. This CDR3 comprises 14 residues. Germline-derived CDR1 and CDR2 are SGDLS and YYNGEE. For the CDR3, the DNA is TGTGCCAGCAGCGTAGATACGGGAGTAGAGACCCAGTACTTC. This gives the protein CASSVDTGVETQYF.

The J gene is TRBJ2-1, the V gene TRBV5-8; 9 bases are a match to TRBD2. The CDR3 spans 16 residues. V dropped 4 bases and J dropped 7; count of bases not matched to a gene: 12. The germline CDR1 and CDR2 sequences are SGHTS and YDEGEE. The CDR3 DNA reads TGTGCCAGCAGCACCCCCGGGGCGGGAGGGGGGAATGAGCAGTTCTTC. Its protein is CASSTPGAGGGNEQFF.

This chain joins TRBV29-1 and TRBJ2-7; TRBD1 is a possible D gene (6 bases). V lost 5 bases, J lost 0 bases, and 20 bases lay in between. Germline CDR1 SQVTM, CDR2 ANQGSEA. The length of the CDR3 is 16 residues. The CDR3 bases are TGCAGCGTTATTCGTGGCGGCAGGGGAGACTCCTACGAGCAGTACTTC. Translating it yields CSVIRGGRGDSYEQYF.

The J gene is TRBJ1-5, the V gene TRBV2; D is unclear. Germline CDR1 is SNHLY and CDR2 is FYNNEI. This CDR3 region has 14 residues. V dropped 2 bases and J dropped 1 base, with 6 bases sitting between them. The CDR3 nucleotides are TGTGCCAGCAGTGAATTAGCCAGCAATCAGCCCCAGCATTTT. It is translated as CASSELASNQPQHF.

The CDR3 is CASSEREWNNQPQHF. In DNA form, the CDR3 reads TGTGCCAGCAGTGAGAGGGAATGGAACAATCAGCCCCAGCATTTT. V and J are TRBV2 and TRBJ1-5; D gene uncertain. Germline values: CDR1 SNHLY, CDR2 FYNNEI. This CDR3 contains 15 residues. V was cut by 3 bases and J by 3 bases, with 12 bases left in between. The variable domain in full, with the rest retrieved from reference TRBV2 and TRBJ1-5, is EPEVTQTPSHQVTQMGQEVILRCVPISNHLYFYWYRQILGQKVEFLVSFYNNEISEKSEIFDDQFSVERPDGSNFTLKIRSTKLEDSAMYFCASSEREWNNQPQHFGDGTRLSIL.

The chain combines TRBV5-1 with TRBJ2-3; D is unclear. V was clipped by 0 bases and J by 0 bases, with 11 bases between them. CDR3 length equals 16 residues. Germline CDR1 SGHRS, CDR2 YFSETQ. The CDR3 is CASSLAERSSTDTQYF. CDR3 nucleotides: TGCGCCAGCAGCTTGGCCGAGCGTTCTAGCACAGATACGCAGTATTTT.

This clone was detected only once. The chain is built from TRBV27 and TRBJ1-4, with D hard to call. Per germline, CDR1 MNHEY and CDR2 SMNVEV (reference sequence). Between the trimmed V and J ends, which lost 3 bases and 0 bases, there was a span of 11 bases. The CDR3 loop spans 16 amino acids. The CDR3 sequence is CASSFVGGATNEKLFF. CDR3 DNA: TGTGCCAGCAGTTTTGTAGGCGGCGCAACTAATGAAAAACTGTTTTTT.

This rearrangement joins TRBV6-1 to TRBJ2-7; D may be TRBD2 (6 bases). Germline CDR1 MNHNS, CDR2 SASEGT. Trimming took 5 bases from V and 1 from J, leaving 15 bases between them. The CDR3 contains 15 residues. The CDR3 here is CASSMGGASSYEQYF. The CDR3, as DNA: TGTGCCAGCAGTATGGGAGGAGCTTCGTCCTACGAGCAGTACTTC.

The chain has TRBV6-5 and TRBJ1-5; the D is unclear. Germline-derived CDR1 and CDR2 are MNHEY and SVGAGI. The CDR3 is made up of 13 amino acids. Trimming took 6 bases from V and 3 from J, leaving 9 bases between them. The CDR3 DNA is TGTGCCAGCAGCCGGGGTCCCAATCAGCCCCAGCATTTT. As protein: CASSRGPNQPQHF.

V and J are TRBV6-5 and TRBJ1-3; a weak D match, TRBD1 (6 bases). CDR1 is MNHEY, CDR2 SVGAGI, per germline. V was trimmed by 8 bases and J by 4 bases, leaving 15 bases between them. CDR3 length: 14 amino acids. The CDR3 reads CASRRGSTGNTIYF. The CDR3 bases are TGTGCCAGCCGCAGGGGATCTACAGGAAACACCATATATTTT.

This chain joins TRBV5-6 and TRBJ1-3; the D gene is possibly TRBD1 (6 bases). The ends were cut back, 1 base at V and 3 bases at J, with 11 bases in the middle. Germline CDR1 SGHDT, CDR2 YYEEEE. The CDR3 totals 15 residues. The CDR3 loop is CASSLPGAGGNTIYF. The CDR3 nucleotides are TGTGCCAGCAGCTTGCCAGGGGCCGGTGGAAACACCATATATTTT. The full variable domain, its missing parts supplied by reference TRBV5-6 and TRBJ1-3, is DAGVTQSPTHLIKTRGQQVTLRCSPKSGHDTVSWYQQALGQGPQFIFQYYEEEERQRGNFPDRFSGHQFPNYSSELNVNALLLGDSALYLCASSLPGAGGNTIYFGEGSWLTVV.

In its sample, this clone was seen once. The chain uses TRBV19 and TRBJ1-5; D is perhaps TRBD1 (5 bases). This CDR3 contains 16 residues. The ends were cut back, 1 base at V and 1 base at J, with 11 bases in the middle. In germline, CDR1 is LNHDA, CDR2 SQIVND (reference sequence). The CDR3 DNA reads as TGTGCCAGTAGTATAGTGGGGGAGGAGAGCAATCAGCCCCAGCATTTT. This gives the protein CASSIVGEESNQPQHF.

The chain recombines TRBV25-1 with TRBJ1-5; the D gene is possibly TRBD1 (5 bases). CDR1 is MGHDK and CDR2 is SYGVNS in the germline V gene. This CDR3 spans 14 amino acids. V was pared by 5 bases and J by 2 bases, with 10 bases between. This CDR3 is CASSITGGNQPQHF. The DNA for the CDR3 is TGTGCCAGCAGTATTACAGGAGGCAATCAGCCCCAGCATTTT.

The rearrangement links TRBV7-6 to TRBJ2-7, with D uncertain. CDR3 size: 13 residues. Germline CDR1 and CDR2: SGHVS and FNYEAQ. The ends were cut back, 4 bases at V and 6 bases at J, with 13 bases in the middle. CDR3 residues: CASSSFVGGEQYF. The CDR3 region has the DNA TGTGCCAGCAGCTCCTTTGTTGGCGGCGAGCAGTACTTC.

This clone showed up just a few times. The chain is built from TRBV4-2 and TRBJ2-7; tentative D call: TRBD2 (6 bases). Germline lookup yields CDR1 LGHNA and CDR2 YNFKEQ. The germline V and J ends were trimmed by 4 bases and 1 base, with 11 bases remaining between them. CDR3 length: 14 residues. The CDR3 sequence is CASSPPGGSYEQYF. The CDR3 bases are TGTGCCAGCAGCCCCCCCGGGGGATCCTACGAGCAGTACTTC.

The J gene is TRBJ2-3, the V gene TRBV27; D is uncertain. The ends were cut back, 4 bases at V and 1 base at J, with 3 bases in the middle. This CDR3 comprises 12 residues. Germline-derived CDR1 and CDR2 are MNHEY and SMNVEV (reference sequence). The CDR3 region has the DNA TGTGCCAGCAGTTCGGGCACAGATACGCAGTATTTT. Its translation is CASSSGTDTQYF.

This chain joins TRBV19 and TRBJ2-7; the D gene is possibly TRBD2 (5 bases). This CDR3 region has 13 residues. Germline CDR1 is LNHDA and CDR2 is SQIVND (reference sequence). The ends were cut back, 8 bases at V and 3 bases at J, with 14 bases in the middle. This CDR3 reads CASQKDRGYEQYF. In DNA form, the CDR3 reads TGTGCCAGTCAGAAGGACCGGGGCTACGAGCAGTACTTC.

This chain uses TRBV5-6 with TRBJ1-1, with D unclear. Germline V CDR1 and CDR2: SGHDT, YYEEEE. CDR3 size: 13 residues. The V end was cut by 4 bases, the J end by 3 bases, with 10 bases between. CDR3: CASSVRDDTEAFF. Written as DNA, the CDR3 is TGTGCCAGCAGCGTGAGGGATGACACTGAAGCTTTCTTT.

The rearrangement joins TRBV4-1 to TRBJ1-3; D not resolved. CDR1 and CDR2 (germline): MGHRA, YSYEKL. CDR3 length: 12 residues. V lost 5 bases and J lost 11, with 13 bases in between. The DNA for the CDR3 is TGCGCCAGCAGCTCGCCGGGTCTGTCCATATATTTT. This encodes CASSSPGLSIYF.

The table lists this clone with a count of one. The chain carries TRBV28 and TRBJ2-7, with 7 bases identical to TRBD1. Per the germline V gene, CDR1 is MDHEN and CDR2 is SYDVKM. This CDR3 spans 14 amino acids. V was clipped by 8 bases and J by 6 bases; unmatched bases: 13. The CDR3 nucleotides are TGTGCCAGCCGAGAACCTAACAGGGGAAGCGAGCAGTACTTC. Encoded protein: CASREPNRGSEQYF.